Presented here are 20 T cell receptor beta chains from one specimen sequenced in a study of T-cell reconstitution after alpha-beta-depleted transplantation in children. The library targeted TCRbeta and was prepared with unique molecular identifiers. TCRdb independently ran MiXCR on the PCR reads; one entry per CDR3 protein. The sample lists about 580,000 distinct CDR3 sequences, 20% to 25% seen once, with approximately 14% in the top ten. Sequencing used PBMCs, mostly from graft donor cells, obtained 360 days after TCRalphabeta/CD19-depleted stem cell transplant. Receptors originate from a boy under two years old who had a stem cell transplant for acute myeloid leukemia, so the T cells may come from the graft donor.

This clonotype was seen repeatedly, ten times or more. The chain couples TRBV6-5 to TRBJ1-1; D uncertain. Germline-derived CDR1 and CDR2 are MNHEY and SVGAGI. The CDR3 spans 13 residues. V lost 2 bases, J lost 4 bases, and 8 bases lay in between. The CDR3 bases are TGTGCCAGCAGTTACCCCTTTGCCACTGAAGCTTTCTTT. Translation: CASSYPFATEAFF.

The CDR3 DNA is TGTGCCAGCAGTGAAGCGATAGTGACCAATTCACCCCTCCACTTT. Protein sequence: CASSEAIVTNSPLHF. The V and J genes are TRBV6-1 and TRBJ1-6; D is undetermined. V was shortened by 0 bases and J by 7 bases, with 10 bases between the two germline ends. The CDR3 runs 15 residues. Germline CDR1 is MNHNS and CDR2 is SASEGT.

This clonotype was detected only a few times. The chain combines TRBV13 with TRBJ2-7, with D hard to call. Trimming shortened V by 0 bases and J by 0 bases, and 12 bases separated the two germline ends. CDR1 is PRHDT and CDR2 is FYEKMQ in the germline V gene (reference sequence). This CDR3 contains 16 residues. The chain's CDR3 is CASSLGQWEVSYEQYF. The DNA of the CDR3 is TGTGCCAGCAGCTTAGGGCAGTGGGAAGTCTCCTACGAGCAGTACTTC.

A note on this clonotype: Given a much more abundant clone one base away, this may be a read error. The chain links TRBV6-2 or TRBV6-3 to TRBJ2-1; D perhaps matches TRBD1 (6 bases). Looked up from germline, CDR1 is MNHEY and CDR2 is SVGEGT. The CDR3 spans 17 residues. The CDR3 here is CASSWETGHSYYNEQLF. As DNA, the CDR3 is TGTGCCAGCAGTTGGGAAACGGGACACTCATACTACAATGAGCAGTTGTTC.

The genes are TRBV7-6 and TRBJ2-4; TRBD1 matches 7 bases. Germline loops: CDR1 SGHVS, CDR2 FNYEAQ. CDR3 length: 17 amino acids. After removal of 5 bases from V and 2 bases from J, the junction contained 12 bases not matched to a gene. The CDR3 loop is CASSPGKGGLSKNIQYF. For the CDR3, the DNA is TGTGCCAGCAGCCCAGGGAAAGGGGGCCTTTCCAAAAACATTCAGTACTTC.

This clonotype was observed a handful of times. A junction boundary mismatches the germline segment, possibly from a read error. CDR3 nucleotide sequence: TGTGCCATCAGTGAGCTGAGGTCCAAAGTCCTCTTC. Translation: CAISELRSKVLF. This chain uses TRBV10-3 with TRBJ2-7; D is ambiguous. The germline gives CDR1 ENHRY, CDR2 SYGVKD. The CDR3 totals 12 residues.

CDR3 residues: CASSPQGAGETQYF. Here the CDR3 DNA reads TGTGCCAGCAGCCCACAGGGGGCTGGGGAGACCCAGTACTTC. The rearrangement uses TRBV7-9 and TRBJ2-5; 9 bases line up with TRBD1. Germline loops: CDR1 SEHNR, CDR2 FQNEAQ (reference sequence). The CDR3 loop spans 14 amino acids. V lost 5 bases to trimming and J lost 5 bases; unmatched junction nucleotides: 6.

At least ten counts were recorded for this clonotype. The CDR3 region is CASSSEGQHGYEQYF. CDR3 DNA sequence: TGCGCCAGCAGCTCCGAGGGACAGCACGGCTACGAGCAGTACTTC. V gene TRBV5-1 combines with J gene TRBJ2-7; the match to TRBD1 covers 7 bases. Germline V gene data show CDR1 as SGHRS and CDR2 as YFSETQ. The CDR3 has 15 amino acids. Losses at the gene ends were 3 bases for V and 3 bases for J; bases not matched to a gene: 9.

This clonotype has only a few counts. The V and J genes are TRBV20-1 and TRBJ2-3; 8 positions agree with TRBD2. Germline CDR1 and CDR2: DFQATT and SNEGSKA (reference sequence). J gave up 4 bases and V 3 bases, and 6 bases lay outside the gene matches. This CDR3 spans 14 amino acids. The CDR3 DNA is TGCAGTGCTAGTACGCGGGGGGCCCCAGATACGCAGTATTTT. It codes for CSASTRGAPDTQYF.

This clonotype was detected many times. V gene TRBV5-5 combines with J gene TRBJ2-1, with 11 nucleotides matching TRBD1. The CDR3 is made up of 15 amino acids. Germline CDR1 reads SGHKS; CDR2 reads YYEKEE (reference sequence). The J segment lost 9 bases and the V segment lost 0 bases, leaving 5 bases of the junction unmatched. The CDR3 coding sequence is TGTGCCAGCAGCTTGGGGGGGACAGGGGGACTTGAGCAGTTCTTC. It specifies CASSLGGTGGLEQFF.

The CDR3 spells CASSPGQYNGPPYEQYV. As DNA, the CDR3 is TGTGCCAGCAGTCCGGGACAGTATAACGGGCCACCCTACGAGCAGTACGTC. The J gene is TRBJ2-7, the V gene TRBV12-3 or TRBV12-4; 7 bases align to TRBD1. The CDR3 is made up of 17 amino acids. The V segment lost 5 bases and the J segment 2 bases; nucleotides outside the gene matches: 15.

This clonotype has a handful of counts. V and J are TRBV19 and TRBJ2-2; D remains unclear. The CDR3 length is 15 residues. Germline assignment: CDR1 LNHDA and CDR2 SQIVND (reference sequence). Trimming took off 2 bases at V and 3 bases at J, with 10 bases between the two ends. The CDR3 DNA reads as TGTGCCAGTAGTATAAGTTTAGGGTACACCGGGGAGCTGTTTTTT. This gives the protein CASSISLGYTGELFF.

This clonotype has more than one count but fewer than ten. The chain is built from TRBV20-1 and TRBJ2-5; D is possibly TRBD1 (6 bases). Germline assignment: CDR1 DFQATT and CDR2 SNEGSKA (reference sequence). Trimming took 1 base from V and 5 from J, leaving 23 bases between them. The CDR3 extends over 17 amino acids. The CDR3 sequence: CSARGGTPYRAGETQYF. The CDR3 DNA is TGCAGTGCTAGAGGGGGAACCCCTTACAGGGCGGGTGAGACCCAGTACTTC.

The CDR3 protein is CSARVGGGSYNSPLHF. DNA of the CDR3: TGCAGTGCTAGAGTTGGGGGTGGGTCCTATAATTCACCCCTCCACTTT. V gene TRBV20-1 combines with J gene TRBJ1-6, with a tentative D call TRBD1 (5 bases). The V gene's germline CDR1 is DFQATT and CDR2 SNEGSKA (reference sequence). This CDR3 contains 16 residues. Trimming took off 1 base at V and 1 base at J, with 11 bases between the two ends.

CDR3 DNA: TGCGCCAGCTCCCCCTTTGCCTACAATGAGCAGTTCTTC. Encoded protein: CASSPFAYNEQFF. The chain recombines TRBV5-1 with TRBJ2-1, with unresolved D. The CDR3 has 13 residues. Germline V gives CDR1 SGHRS, CDR2 YFSETQ. V was shortened by 7 bases and J by 2 bases, with 10 bases between the two germline ends.

This clonotype was seen only a few times. The chain employs TRBV12-3 or TRBV12-4 and TRBJ1-1; TRBD1 aligns across 10 bases. The CDR3 is 15 residues long. J gave up 3 bases and V 5 bases, and 6 bases lay outside the gene matches. CDR3 protein: CASSTTGTGDTEAFF. In nucleotides, the CDR3 is TGTGCCAGCAGTACTACCGGGACAGGGGACACTGAAGCTTTCTTT.

The chain joins TRBV6-1 to TRBJ1-2; D is possibly TRBD1 (6 bases). Per the germline V gene, CDR1 is MNHNS and CDR2 is SASEGT. CDR3 length: 16 amino acids. The ends were cut back, 7 bases at V and 2 bases at J, with 20 bases in the middle. The DNA for the CDR3 is TGTGCCAGCACCCCCTCGGGGCAGGGGAGAAACTATGGCTACACCTTC. This gives the protein CASTPSGQGRNYGYTF.

This clonotype showed up just a few times. The V call is TRBV20-1, the J call TRBJ2-7; D unclear. With 0 bases removed from V and 3 bases from J, the gap between germline ends came to 12 bases. The germline gives CDR1 DFQATT, CDR2 SNEGSKA (reference sequence). The CDR3 totals 14 residues. The chain's CDR3 is CSARDPGFVYEQYV. Here the CDR3 DNA reads TGCAGTGCTAGAGATCCCGGGTTCGTCTACGAGCAGTACGTC.

The V gene is TRBV3-1, the J gene TRBJ2-1, with D hard to call. The CDR3 length is 13 residues. Per the germline V gene, CDR1 is LGHDT and CDR2 is YNNKEL (reference sequence). Deletions cut 1 base from V and 6 bases from J, with 7 bases between. Here the CDR3 DNA reads TGTGCCAGCAGCCAAGTTCGGAGCAATGAGCAGTTCTTC. Its protein product is CASSQVRSNEQFF.

The sample holds a few counts of this clonotype. The chain couples TRBV20-1 to TRBJ2-7, with D unclear. The germline gives CDR1 DFQATT, CDR2 SNEGSKA (reference sequence). Trimming stripped 0 bases from V and 1 base from J, with 7 bases between. The CDR3 covers 13 residues. The chain's CDR3 is CSAREHGSYEQYF. As DNA, the CDR3 is TGCAGTGCTAGAGAACACGGGTCCTACGAGCAGTACTTC.